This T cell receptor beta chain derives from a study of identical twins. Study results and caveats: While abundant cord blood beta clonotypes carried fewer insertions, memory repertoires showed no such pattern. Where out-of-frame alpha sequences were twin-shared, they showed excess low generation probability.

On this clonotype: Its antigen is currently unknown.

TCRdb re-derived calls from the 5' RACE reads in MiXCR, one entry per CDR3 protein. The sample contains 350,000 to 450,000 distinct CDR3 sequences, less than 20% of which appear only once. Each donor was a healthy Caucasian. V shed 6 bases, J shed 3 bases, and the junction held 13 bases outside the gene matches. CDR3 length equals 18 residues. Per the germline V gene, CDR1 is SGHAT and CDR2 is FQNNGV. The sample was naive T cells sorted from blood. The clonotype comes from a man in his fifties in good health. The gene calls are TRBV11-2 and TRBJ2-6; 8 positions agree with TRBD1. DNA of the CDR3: TGTGCCAGCAGTCCCCCGAGACAGGGGATGGATGGGGCCAACGTCCTGACTTTC. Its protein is CASSPPRQGMDGANVLTF.